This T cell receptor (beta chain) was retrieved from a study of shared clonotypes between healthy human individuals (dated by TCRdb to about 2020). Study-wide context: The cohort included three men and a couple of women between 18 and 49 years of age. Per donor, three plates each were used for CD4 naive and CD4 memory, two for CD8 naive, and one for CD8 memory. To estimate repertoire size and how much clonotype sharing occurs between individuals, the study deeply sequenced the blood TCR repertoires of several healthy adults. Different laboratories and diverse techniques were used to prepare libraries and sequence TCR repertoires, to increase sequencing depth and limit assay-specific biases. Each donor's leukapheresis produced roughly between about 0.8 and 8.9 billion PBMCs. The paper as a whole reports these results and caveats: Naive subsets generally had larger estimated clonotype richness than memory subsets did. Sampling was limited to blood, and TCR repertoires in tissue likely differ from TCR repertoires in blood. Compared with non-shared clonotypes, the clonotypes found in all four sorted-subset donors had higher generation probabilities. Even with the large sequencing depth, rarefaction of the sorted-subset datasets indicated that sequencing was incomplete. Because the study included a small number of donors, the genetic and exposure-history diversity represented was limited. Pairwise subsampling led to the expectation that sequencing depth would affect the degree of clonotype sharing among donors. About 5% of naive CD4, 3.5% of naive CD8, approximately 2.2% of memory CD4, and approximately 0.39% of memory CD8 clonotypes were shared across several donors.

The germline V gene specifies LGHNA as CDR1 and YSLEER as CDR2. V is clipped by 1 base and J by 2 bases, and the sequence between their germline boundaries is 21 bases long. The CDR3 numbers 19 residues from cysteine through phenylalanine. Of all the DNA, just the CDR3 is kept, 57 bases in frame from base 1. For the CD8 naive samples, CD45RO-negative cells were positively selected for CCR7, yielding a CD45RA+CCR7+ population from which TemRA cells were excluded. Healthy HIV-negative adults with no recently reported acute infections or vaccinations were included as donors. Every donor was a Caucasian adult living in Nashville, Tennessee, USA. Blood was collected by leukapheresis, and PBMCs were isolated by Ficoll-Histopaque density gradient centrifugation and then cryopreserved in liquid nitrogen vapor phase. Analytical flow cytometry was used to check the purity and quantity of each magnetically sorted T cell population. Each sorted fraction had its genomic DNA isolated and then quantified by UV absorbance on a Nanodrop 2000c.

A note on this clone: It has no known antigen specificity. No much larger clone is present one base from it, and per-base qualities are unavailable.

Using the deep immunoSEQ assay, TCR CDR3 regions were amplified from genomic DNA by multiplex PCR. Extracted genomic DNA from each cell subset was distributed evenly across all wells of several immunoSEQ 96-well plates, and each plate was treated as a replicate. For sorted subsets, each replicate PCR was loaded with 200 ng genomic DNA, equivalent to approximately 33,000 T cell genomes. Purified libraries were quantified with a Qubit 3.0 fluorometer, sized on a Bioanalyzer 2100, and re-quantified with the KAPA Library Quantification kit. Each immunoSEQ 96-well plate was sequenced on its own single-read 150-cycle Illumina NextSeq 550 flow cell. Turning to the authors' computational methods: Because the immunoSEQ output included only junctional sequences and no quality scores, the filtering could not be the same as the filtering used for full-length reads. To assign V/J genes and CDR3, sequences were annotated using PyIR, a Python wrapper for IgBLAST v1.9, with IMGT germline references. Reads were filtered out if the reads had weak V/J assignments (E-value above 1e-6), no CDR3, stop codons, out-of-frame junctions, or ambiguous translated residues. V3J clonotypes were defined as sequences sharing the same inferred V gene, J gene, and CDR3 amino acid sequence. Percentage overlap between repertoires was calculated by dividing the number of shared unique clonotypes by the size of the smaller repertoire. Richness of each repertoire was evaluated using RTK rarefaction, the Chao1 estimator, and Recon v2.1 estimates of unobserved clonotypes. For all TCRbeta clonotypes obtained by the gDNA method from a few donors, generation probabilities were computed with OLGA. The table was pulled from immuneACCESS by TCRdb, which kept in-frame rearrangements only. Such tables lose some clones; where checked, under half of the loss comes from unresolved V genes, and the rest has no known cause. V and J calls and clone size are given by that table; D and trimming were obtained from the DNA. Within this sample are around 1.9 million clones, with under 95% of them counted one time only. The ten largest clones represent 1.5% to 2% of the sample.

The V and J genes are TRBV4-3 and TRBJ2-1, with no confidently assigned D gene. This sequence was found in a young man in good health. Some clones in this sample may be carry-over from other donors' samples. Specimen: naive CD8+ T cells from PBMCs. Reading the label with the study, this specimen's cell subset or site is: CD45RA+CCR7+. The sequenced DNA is TGCGCCAGCAGCCAAGTATCCGGTTCGGGCGTGGGAACCTACAATGAGCAGTTCTTC. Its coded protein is CASSQVSGSGVGTYNEQFF.